The rows below give T cell receptor beta chains drawn from one sample of a study of blood T cell repertoires in COVID-19. This table comes from immunoSEQ multiplex PCR, and its TCRdb copy is limited to in-frame clones, with some not included. The repertoire consists of 85,000 to 100,000 clones, with about 78% occurring once and the leading ten covering about 8.7%. The sequenced sample consisted of peripheral blood. The receptors originated from a man in his forties or fifties who had recovered from COVID-19. The CDR3 runs from the conserved cysteine through the conserved F or W. D genes are given only for firm matches. Some rows mark clone size as missing; the rest say once, few, many or name a class of expanded clone.

cdr3_length	d_call	v_call	j_call	clone_size	cdr3_aa	cdr3_nt
15	TRBD1	TRBV19	TRBJ1-2	.	CASSQSNTGANGYTF	TGTGCCAGTAGCCAATCGAACACAGGGGCCAATGGCTACACCTTC
16	.	TRBV4-1	TRBJ1-5	few	CASSQDHQGRVQPQHF	TGCGCCAGCAGCCAAGATCATCAGGGGCGGGTTCAGCCCCAGCATTTT
13	.	TRBV7-3	TRBJ2-7	few	CASSLLGGYEQYF	TGTGCCAGCAGCTTATTGGGAGGCTACGAGCAGTACTTC
18	.	TRBV5-1	TRBJ2-7	.	CASSLGDRATPSSYEQYF	TGCGCCAGCAGCTTGGGTGACCGAGCGACCCCGAGCTCCTACGAGCAGTACTTC
13	.	TRBV15	TRBJ1-6	few	CATSKGGSSPLHF	TGTGCCACCAGCAAGGGGGGGAGTTCACCCCTCCACTTT
14	.	TRBV5-6	TRBJ1-2	.	CASRLWGARYGYTF	TGTGCCAGCAGGCTCTGGGGCGCTCGGTATGGCTACACCTTC
14	.	TRBV6-5	TRBJ1-6	once	CASSYERKNSPLHF	TGTGCCAGCAGTTACGAGCGGAAAAATTCACCCCTCCACTTT
17	TRBD2	TRBV5-7	TRBJ2-1	.	CASSLVLAGGPHNEQFF	TGTGCCAGCAGCTTGGTGCTCGCGGGAGGGCCCCACAATGAGCAGTTCTTC
13	.	TRBV10-3	TRBJ2-2	.	CALREVDTGELFF	TGTGCCCTGCGGGAAGTCGACACCGGGGAGCTGTTTTTT
15	TRBD1	TRBV3-1/TRBV3-2	TRBJ2-7	.	CASSRRTGERNEQYF	TGTGCCAGCAGCCGACGGACAGGGGAAAGGAACGAGCAGTACTTC
16	.	TRBV21-1	TRBJ2-7	.	CATKLGQRFTSYEQYF	TGTGCCACGAAACTGGGACAGCGATTTACCTCCTACGAGCAGTACTTC
12	.	TRBV29-1	TRBJ2-7	.	CSVGRGGHEQYF	TGCAGCGTTGGTAGGGGGGGCCACGAGCAGTACTTC
16	TRBD1	TRBV15	TRBJ2-2	.	CATSSFGTGRAGELFF	TGTGCCACCAGCAGCTTCGGGACAGGGAGGGCCGGGGAGCTGTTTTTT
13	.	TRBV14	TRBJ1-1	.	CASSQHPGAEAFF	TGTGCCAGCAGCCAACACCCCGGGGCTGAAGCTTTCTTT
12	.	TRBV10-3	TRBJ2-3	.	CAISEDSYTQYF	TGTGCCATCAGTGAGGACAGCTATACGCAGTATTTT
13	.	TRBV12-3/TRBV12-4	TRBJ2-2	.	CASSLRDTGELFF	TGTGCCAGCAGTTTGAGGGACACCGGGGAGCTGTTTTTT
13	.	TRBV6-5	TRBJ2-5	.	CASSRRRQETQYF	TGTGCCAGCAGTAGGAGGAGGCAAGAGACCCAGTACTTC
14	TRBD1	TRBV5-4	TRBJ1-1	once	CASSRRGLNTEAFF	TGTGCCAGCAGCCGCAGGGGGCTTAACACTGAAGCTTTCTTT
14	TRBD1	TRBV2	TRBJ1-2	.	CASSETGSDYGYTF	TGTGCCAGCAGCGAGACAGGGAGCGACTATGGCTACACCTTC
17	TRBD2	TRBV4-1	TRBJ2-7	.	CASSHEPGTSASYEQYF	TGCGCCAGCAGCCATGAACCCGGGACTAGCGCCTCCTACGAGCAGTACTTC
16	TRBD2	TRBV24-1	TRBJ2-3	.	CATSDRLADITDTQYF	TGCGCCACCAGTGACCGGCTAGCGGATATCACAGATACGCAGTATTTT
13	.	TRBV19	TRBJ1-5	.	CASNPGGIQPQHF	TGTGCCAGTAATCCCGGGGGGATTCAGCCCCAGCATTTT
13	.	TRBV12-2	TRBJ1-5	few	CASRLKEYQPQHF	TGTGCAAGTCGCTTAAAAGAGTATCAGCCCCAGCATTTT
15	.	TRBV24-1	TRBJ2-7	.	CATSDWTGEAYEQYF	TGTGCCACCAGTGACTGGACGGGGGAAGCCTACGAGCAGTACTTC
15	TRBD1	TRBV5-1	TRBJ1-4	.	CASSLGTGRGEKLFF	TGCGCCAGCAGCTTGGGGACAGGGAGGGGTGAAAAACTGTTTTTT
15	TRBD1	TRBV6-1	TRBJ2-1	.	CASSQQGSSYNEQFF	TGTGCCAGCAGTCAACAGGGGAGCTCCTACAATGAGCAGTTCTTC
15	TRBD1	TRBV4-1	TRBJ2-5	few	CASSHGQGSQETQYF	TGCGCCAGCAGCCACGGACAGGGGAGCCAAGAGACCCAGTACTTC
12	TRBD1	TRBV6-5	TRBJ2-7	.	CAARDRSYEQYF	TGTGCCGCTCGGGACAGGTCCTACGAGCAGTACTTC
13	.	TRBV19	TRBJ1-1	.	CASADRLNTEAFF	TGTGCCAGCGCAGACAGACTCAACACTGAAGCTTTCTTT
13	TRBD2	TRBV6-2/TRBV6-3	TRBJ2-1	once	CASSTSGYNEQFF	TGTGCCAGCAGCACTAGCGGATACAATGAGCAGTTCTTC
16	.	TRBV5-6	TRBJ2-6	.	CASSLRISLGANVLTF	TGTGCCAGCAGCTTGCGTATATCTCTTGGGGCCAACGTCCTGACTTTC
14	.	TRBV19	TRBJ2-5	.	CASSNREGRETQYF	TGTGCCAGTAGTAACAGGGAGGGAAGGGAGACCCAGTACTTC
17	TRBD2	TRBV4-3	TRBJ2-1	.	CASSQVAGGGVLYEQFF	TGCGCCAGCAGCCAAGTAGCGGGAGGTGGGGTTTTGTATGAGCAGTTCTTC
16	.	TRBV28	TRBJ1-2	.	CASSLFRQTLNYGYTF	TGTGCCAGCAGTTTATTTCGACAGACACTTAACTATGGCTACACCTTC
14	.	TRBV18	TRBJ1-1	.	CASSPFEAGTEAFF	TGTGCCAGCTCACCGTTCGAGGCCGGCACTGAAGCTTTCTTT
15	.	TRBV3-1/TRBV3-2	TRBJ2-2	.	CASRLDSPSGGELFF	TGTGCCAGCAGACTTGACAGCCCCTCGGGCGGGGAGCTGTTTTTT
15	TRBD1	TRBV5-4	TRBJ1-1	.	CAINRPGQLNTEAFF	TGTGCCATCAACAGACCGGGACAGCTGAACACTGAAGCTTTCTTT